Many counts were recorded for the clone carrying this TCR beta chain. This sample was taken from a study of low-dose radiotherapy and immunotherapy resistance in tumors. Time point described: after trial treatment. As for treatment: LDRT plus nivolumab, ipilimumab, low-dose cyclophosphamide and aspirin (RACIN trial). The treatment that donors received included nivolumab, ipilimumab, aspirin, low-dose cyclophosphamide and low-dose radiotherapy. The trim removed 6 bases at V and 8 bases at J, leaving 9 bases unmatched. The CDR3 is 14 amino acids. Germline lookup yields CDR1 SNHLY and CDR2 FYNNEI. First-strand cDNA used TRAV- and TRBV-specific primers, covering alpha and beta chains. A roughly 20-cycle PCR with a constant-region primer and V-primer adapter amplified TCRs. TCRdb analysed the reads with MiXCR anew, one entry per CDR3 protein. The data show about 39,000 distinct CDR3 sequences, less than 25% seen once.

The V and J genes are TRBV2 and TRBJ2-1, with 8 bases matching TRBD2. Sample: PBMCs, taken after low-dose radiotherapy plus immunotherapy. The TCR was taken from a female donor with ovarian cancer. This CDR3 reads CASRLAGYFDEQFF. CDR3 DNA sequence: TGTGCCAGCAGGTTAGCGGGGTATTTCGATGAGCAGTTCTTC. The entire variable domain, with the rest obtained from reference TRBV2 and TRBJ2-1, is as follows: EPEVTQTPSHQVTQMGQEVILRCVPISNHLYFYWYRQILGQKVEFLVSFYNNEISEKSEIFDDQFSVERPDGSNFTLKIRSTKLEDSAMYFCASRLAGYFDEQFFGPGTRLTVL.